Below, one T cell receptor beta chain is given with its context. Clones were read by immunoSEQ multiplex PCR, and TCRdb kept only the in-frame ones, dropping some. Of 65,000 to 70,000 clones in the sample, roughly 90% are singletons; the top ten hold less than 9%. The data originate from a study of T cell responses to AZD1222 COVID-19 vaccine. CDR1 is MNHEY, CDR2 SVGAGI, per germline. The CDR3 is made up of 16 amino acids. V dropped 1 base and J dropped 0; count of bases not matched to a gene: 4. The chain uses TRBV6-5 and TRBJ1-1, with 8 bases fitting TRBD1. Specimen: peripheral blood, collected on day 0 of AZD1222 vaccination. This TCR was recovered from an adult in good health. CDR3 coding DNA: TGTGCCAGCAGTTACTGGGGGACAGGCCTGAACACTGAAGCTTTCTTT. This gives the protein CASSYWGTGLNTEAFF.